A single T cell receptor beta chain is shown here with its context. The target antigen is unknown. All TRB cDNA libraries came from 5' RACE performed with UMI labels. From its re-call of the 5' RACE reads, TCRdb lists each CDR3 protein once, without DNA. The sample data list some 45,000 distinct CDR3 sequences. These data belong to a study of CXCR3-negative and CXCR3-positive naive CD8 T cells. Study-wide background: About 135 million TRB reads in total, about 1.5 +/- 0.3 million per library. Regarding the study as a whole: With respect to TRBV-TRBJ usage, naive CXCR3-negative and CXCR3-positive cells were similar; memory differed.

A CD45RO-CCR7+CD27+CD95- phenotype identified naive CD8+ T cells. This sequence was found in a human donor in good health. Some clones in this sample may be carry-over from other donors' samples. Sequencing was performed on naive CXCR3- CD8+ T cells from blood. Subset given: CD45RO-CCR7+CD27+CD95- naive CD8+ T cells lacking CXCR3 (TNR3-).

The CDR3 sequence: CSVTGEWETNTDTQYF. The genes are TRBV29-1 and TRBJ2-3; as DNA is missing, the TRBD1 call by TCRdb cannot be tested. The germline CDR1 and CDR2 sequences are SQVTM and ANQGSEA. The CDR3 totals 16 residues.